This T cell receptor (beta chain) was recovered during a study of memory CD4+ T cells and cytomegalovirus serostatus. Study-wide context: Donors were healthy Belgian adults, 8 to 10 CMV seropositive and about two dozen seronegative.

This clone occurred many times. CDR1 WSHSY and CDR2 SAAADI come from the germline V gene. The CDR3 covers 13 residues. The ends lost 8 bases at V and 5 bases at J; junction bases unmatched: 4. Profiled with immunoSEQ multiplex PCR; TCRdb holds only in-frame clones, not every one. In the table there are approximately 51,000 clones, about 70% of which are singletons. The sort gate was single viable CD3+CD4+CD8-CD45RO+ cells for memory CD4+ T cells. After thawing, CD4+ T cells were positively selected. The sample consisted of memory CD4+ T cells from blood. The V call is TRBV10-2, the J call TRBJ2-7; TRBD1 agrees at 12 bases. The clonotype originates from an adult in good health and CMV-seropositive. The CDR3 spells CASAGTGGNEQYF. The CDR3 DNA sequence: TGCGCCAGCGCCGGGACAGGGGGCAACGAGCAGTACTTC.